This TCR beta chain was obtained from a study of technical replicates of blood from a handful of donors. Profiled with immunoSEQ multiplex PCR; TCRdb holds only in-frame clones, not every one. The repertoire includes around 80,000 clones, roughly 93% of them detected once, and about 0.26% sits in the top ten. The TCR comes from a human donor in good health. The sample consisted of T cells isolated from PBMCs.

DNA of the CDR3: TGCGCCAGCAGTCAAAGGGGAGGAGAAGAGACCCAGTACTTC. Protein: CASSQRGGEETQYF. The chain carries TRBV23-1 and TRBJ2-5; D is perhaps TRBD2 (6 bases). TRBV23-1 is recorded as an ORF, its role being uncertain. V dropped 2 bases and J dropped 3 bases, with 10 bases sitting between them. This CDR3 has 14 amino acids.